Each of the 23 T cell receptor beta chains below was sequenced from the same sample in a study of OX40 agonist ivuxolimab in advanced cancers. The repertoire was sequenced with immunoSEQ multiplex PCR; TCRdb's copy has only in-frame clones and lacks some. The table has about 79,000 clones, approximately 86% seen once; the top ten hold around 0.97%. The sequenced sample was CD4+ or CD8+ T cells sorted from blood, obtained in a trial of the OX40 agonist ivuxolimab. These receptors originate from an adult with an advanced solid tumor such as melanoma, head and neck, liver or kidney cancer.

The genes are TRBV29-1 and TRBJ2-6; TRBD2 is a possible D gene (5 bases). Deletions cut 6 bases from V and 4 bases from J, with 16 bases between. Germline CDR1 reads SQVTM; CDR2 reads ANQGSEA. The CDR3 totals 15 residues. The CDR3: CSVGPGLAGANVLTF. The CDR3, as DNA: TGCAGCGTCGGTCCCGGACTGGCCGGGGCCAACGTCCTGACTTTC. The full variable domain, its missing parts supplied by reference TRBV29-1 and TRBJ2-6, is SAVISQKPSRDICQRGTSLTIQCQVDSQVTMMFWYRQQPGQSLTLIATANQGSEATYESGFVIDKFPISRPNLTFSTLTVSNMSPEDSSIYLCSVGPGLAGANVLTFGAGSRLTVL.

The V call is TRBV11-1, the J call TRBJ2-7; no firm D call. Germline V gives CDR1 SGHAT, CDR2 FQDESV (reference sequence). The CDR3 spans 13 residues. Trimming removed 1 base from V and 4 bases from J, with 8 bases in between. DNA of the CDR3: TGTGCCAGCAGCTTAGAGGTTCAATACGAGCAGTACTTC. Translation gives CASSLEVQYEQYF.

This chain links TRBV5-6 with TRBJ1-2; D perhaps matches TRBD1 (5 bases). CDR3 length equals 13 residues. Per germline, CDR1 SGHDT and CDR2 YYEEEE. V was clipped by 4 bases and J by 6 bases, with 13 bases between them. DNA of the CDR3: TGTGCCAGCAGCCCCCGACAGCTTGATGGCTACACCTTC. Encoded protein: CASSPRQLDGYTF.

V is TRBV9 and J is TRBJ2-5, with 11 bases identical to TRBD1. The CDR3 runs to 16 residues. Trimming cost V 3 bases and J 4 bases; bases outside gene matches: 8. The germline CDR1 and CDR2 sequences are SGDLS and YYNGEE. The CDR3 bases are TGTGCCAGCAGCGCCACCGGGACAGGGGGATCAGAGACCCAGTACTTC. It codes for CASSATGTGGSETQYF.

The V call is TRBV14, the J call TRBJ1-1, with D unresolved. This CDR3 is built from 14 residues. Germline values: CDR1 SGHDN, CDR2 FVKESK. With 4 bases removed from V and 4 bases from J, the gap between germline ends came to 13 bases. DNA of the CDR3: TGTGCCAGCAGCCTGGCGGGAACGGTCACTGAAGCTTTCTTT. Translating gives CASSLAGTVTEAFF.

This clone was counted a single time. The gene calls are TRBV11-2 and TRBJ2-3; 8 bases fit TRBD1. The CDR3 sequence is 15 residues long. Germline V gene data show CDR1 as SGHAT and CDR2 as FQNNGV. The ends lost 4 bases at V and 7 bases at J; junction bases unmatched: 10. CDR3 nucleotide sequence: TGTGCCAGCAGCTCCACGGACAGGGCGGGGAATACGCAGTATTTT. It is translated as CASSSTDRAGNTQYF.

V gene TRBV5-4 combines with J gene TRBJ1-1, with D perhaps matching TRBD1 (5 bases). The CDR3 consists of 14 residues. Germline values: CDR1 SGHNT, CDR2 YYREEE (reference sequence). The V end was cut by 3 bases, the J end by 3 bases, with 12 bases between. The chain's CDR3 is CASSSRGGDTEAFF. In DNA form, the CDR3 reads TGTGCCAGCAGCTCGCGGGGAGGGGACACTGAAGCTTTCTTT.

The V gene is TRBV30, the J gene TRBJ1-4; D is ambiguous. The CDR3 is 11 residues long. CDR1 is GTSNPN, CDR2 SVGIG, per germline (reference sequence). Trimming removed 8 bases from V and 5 bases from J, with 9 bases in between. The CDR3 nucleotides read TGTGCCGAAGGGCGGAATGAAAAACTGTTTTTT. Its translation is CAEGRNEKLFF.

V is TRBV18 and J is TRBJ1-1, with 7 bases that match TRBD1. J lost 5 bases, V lost 2 bases, and 5 bases had no gene match. CDR3 length: 14 amino acids. CDR1 is KGHSH and CDR2 is LQKENI in the germline V gene. CDR3 nucleotides: TGTGCCAGCTCACCAAGGCAGGGGGTTACTGAAGCTTTCTTT. It specifies CASSPRQGVTEAFF.

The chain carries TRBV19 and TRBJ2-3, with D perhaps matching TRBD1 (6 bases). This CDR3 region has 17 residues. Trimming removed 6 bases at V and 5 bases at J, with 24 bases between. CDR1 is LNHDA, CDR2 SQIVND, per germline (reference sequence). The CDR3 DNA follows: TGTGCCAGTAGCAGGGGTACCCTAGGAACGGGCATAGATACGCAGTATTTT. It translates to CASSRGTLGTGIDTQYF. Complete variable domain (other parts from reference TRBV19 and TRBJ2-3): DGGITQSPKYLFRKEGQNVTLSCEQNLNHDAMYWYRQDPGQGLRLIYYSQIVNDFQKGDIAEGYSVSREKKESFPLTVTSAQKNPTAFYLCASSRGTLGTGIDTQYFGPGTRLTVL.

This chain connects TRBV6-1 to TRBJ1-2; the match to TRBD1 covers 9 bases. V gave up 6 bases and J gave up 6 bases; unmatched junction bases: 11. The length of the CDR3 is 15 residues. Germline CDR1 MNHNS, CDR2 SASEGT. The CDR3 DNA follows: TGTGCCAGCAGCCAAACAGGGGGCGCGATTGATGGCTACACCTTC. The encoded protein is CASSQTGGAIDGYTF.

Only one count was recorded for this clone. The chain couples TRBV18 to TRBJ2-7; 10 nucleotides line up with TRBD2. The CDR3 runs 16 residues. V lost 0 bases and J lost 2; bases outside the gene matches: 4. Per the germline V gene, CDR1 is KGHSH and CDR2 is LQKENI. CDR3: CASSPPGSGRTYEQYF. The CDR3 region has the DNA TGTGCCAGCTCACCACCGGGTAGCGGGAGGACCTACGAGCAGTACTTC.

This clone was seen just once. V usage is TRBV6-1 and J usage is TRBJ2-3; 9 bases are a match to TRBD2. Germline V lookup: CDR1 MNHNS, CDR2 SASEGT. There are 15 residues in the CDR3. V gave up 7 bases and J gave up 6 bases; unmatched junction bases: 11. The CDR3 sequence is CASMAAGGRSDTQYF. The CDR3 bases are TGTGCCAGCATGGCGGCGGGGGGGCGATCGGATACGCAGTATTTT.

The table lists this clone with a count of one. The chain recombines TRBV6-6 with TRBJ2-3; tentatively, D is TRBD1 (6 bases). CDR1 is MNHNY, CDR2 SVGAGI, per germline (reference sequence). CDR3 size: 16 residues. V shed 2 bases and J shed 3 bases, with 15 bases lying between them. The CDR3 loop reads CASSYPTQGTTDTQYF. In DNA form, the CDR3 reads TGTGCCAGCAGTTACCCTACGCAGGGGACGACAGATACGCAGTATTTT.

The chain combines TRBV6-5 with TRBJ1-1; TRBD1 is a possible D gene (6 bases). The CDR3 covers 13 residues. Per germline, CDR1 MNHEY and CDR2 SVGAGI. V dropped 0 bases and J dropped 12 bases, with 14 bases sitting between them. The CDR3 DNA reads TGTGCCAGCAGTTACTCGGAAGGGACAAGGACTTTCTTT. Amino acid sequence: CASSYSEGTRTFF.

The chain couples TRBV9 to TRBJ1-1; possible D gene TRBD1, 6 bases. Trimming left V 4 bases short and J 1 base short, with 14 bases between. The germline V gene encodes CDR1 SGDLS and CDR2 YYNGEE. The CDR3 totals 15 residues. CDR3: CASSPTGLGNTEAFF. CDR3 sequence (DNA): TGTGCCAGCAGCCCGACAGGACTGGGGAACACTGAAGCTTTCTTT.

The V call is TRBV7-2, the J call TRBJ1-1, with TRBD1 matching over 8 bases. The length of the CDR3 is 16 residues. The V gene end was trimmed by 1 base and the J gene end by 5 bases; junction bases not matched to a gene: 9. Germline V lookup: CDR1 SGHTA, CDR2 FQGNSA. The DNA for the CDR3 is TGTGCCAGCAGCTTAGACGGCAGGGGGCTAGGAACTGAAGCTTTCTTT. Protein: CASSLDGRGLGTEAFF.

The rearrangement joins TRBV5-4 to TRBJ1-5; tentative D call: TRBD1 (6 bases). Trimming took off 4 bases at V and 6 bases at J, with 14 bases between the two ends. The CDR3 is 14 residues long. Germline V CDR1 and CDR2: SGHNT, YYREEE (reference sequence). CDR3 residues: CASSHRGAAQPQHF. The DNA of the CDR3 is TGTGCCAGCAGCCACCGGGGGGCGGCTCAGCCCCAGCATTTT.

The V and J genes are TRBV18 and TRBJ1-3; the D is unclear. V was cut by 6 bases and J by 3 bases, with 15 bases left in between. CDR1 is KGHSH and CDR2 is LQKENI in the germline V gene. CDR3 length: 15 residues. The CDR3 loop is CASSLGPGRGNTIYF. CDR3 nucleotides: TGTGCCAGCTCTCTGGGTCCCGGACGTGGAAACACCATATATTTT.

V and J are TRBV11-3 and TRBJ2-3; D unresolved. Germline V gene lookup returns CDR1 SGHNT and CDR2 YENEEA. The CDR3 runs 14 residues. Trimming shortened V by 2 bases and J by 5 bases, and 11 bases separated the two germline ends. The CDR3 sequence is CASSLIGIGDTQYF. The CDR3 coding sequence is TGTGCCAGCAGCTTAATCGGAATCGGAGATACGCAGTATTTT.

The chain links TRBV7-2 to TRBJ2-2; D is unclear. Per the germline V gene, CDR1 is SGHTA and CDR2 is FQGNSA. There are 12 residues in the CDR3. The germline V and J ends were trimmed by 5 bases and 5 bases, with 6 bases remaining between them. The CDR3 reads CASSTGTGELFF. The CDR3 DNA follows: TGTGCCAGCAGCACCGGGACCGGGGAGCTGTTTTTT.

The rearrangement joins TRBV5-1 to TRBJ2-7; D may be TRBD1 (6 bases). V gave up 0 bases and J gave up 2 bases, with 9 bases separating them. CDR1 is SGHRS, CDR2 YFSETQ, per germline. This CDR3 spans 14 amino acids. DNA of the CDR3: TGCGCCAGCAGCTTGGGACAGGACCCCTACGAGCAGTACTTC. Translating it yields CASSLGQDPYEQYF.

This chain links TRBV6-5 with TRBJ1-2; D call uncertain. Germline-derived CDR1 and CDR2 are MNHEY and SVGAGI. Trimming shortened V by 2 bases and J by 4 bases, and 14 bases separated the two germline ends. The CDR3 has 15 amino acids. CDR3 amino acids: CASSYDGLNLYGYTF. Here the CDR3 DNA reads TGTGCCAGCAGTTACGACGGCCTAAACCTCTATGGCTACACCTTC.